This record concerns one T cell receptor beta chain sequence. J lost 0 bases, V lost 4 bases, and 8 bases had no gene match. CDR1 and CDR2 from the germline V gene are SGHRS and YFSETQ. The CDR3 loop spans 17 amino acids. The data were obtained in a study of blood T cell repertoires in COVID-19. Study-wide context: Sample material is recorded as cDNA or gDNA derived from T cells, B-cell-depleted T cells, or PBMCs.

Only in-frame clones appear in the TCRdb table, and some are missing; sequencing was by immunoSEQ multiplex PCR. The repertoire holds 200,000 to 300,000 clones, with about 80% as singletons. The chain has TRBV5-1 and TRBJ1-1; 11 bases line up with TRBD1. Sequenced material: peripheral blood. This clonotype was sampled from a woman aged 80 or over with acute or convalescent COVID-19. CDR3 coding DNA: TGCGCCAGCAGCCCGGGACAGGGGGAGTGGTTGAACACTGAAGCTTTCTTT. It specifies CASSPGQGEWLNTEAFF.